This T cell receptor beta chain emerged from a study of OX40 agonist ivuxolimab in advanced cancers. Context from the whole study: Ivuxolimab was an agonistic, fully human IgG2 monoclonal antibody directed against OX40 (CD134), a costimulatory receptor. Intravenous ivuxolimab was administered to patients every 2 weeks at six dose levels: 0.01, 0.1, 0.3, 1.5, 3 and 10 mg/kg. Among the roughly 52 dose-escalation patients, some 20 had hepatocellular carcinoma, around 15 melanoma, 9 renal cell carcinoma and 9 head and neck cancer. A male proportion of roughly 80% and a mean age of roughly 55 years, ranging from about 23 to 79, were recorded for the dose-escalation cohort. Prior anti-PD-1, anti-PD-L1 or anti-CTLA-4 therapy was permitted, and about two fifths of dose-escalation patients had received checkpoint inhibitors. Partial responses occurred in three dose-escalation patients, of whom one had hepatocellular carcinoma and two had cutaneous melanoma. Peripheral TCRbeta sequencing aimed to test whether ivuxolimab altered TCR sequence diversity and caused clonal T-cell expansion. The monotherapy dose-escalation portion (N ≈ 57 patients) of the phase I ivuxolimab trial is reported in the paper. The paper's findings and limits, for the study overall: In the 0.1-3.0 mg/kg groups, partial responders had among the lowest normalized peripheral clonal expansion, particularly in CD8+ T cells. Low levels of normalized T-cell clonal expansion were also shown by some nonresponding patients. The antigen specificity of the peripheral T cells that underwent clonal expansion was not determined. At doses of 0.1 to 3.0 mg/kg, clonal expansion of both CD4+ and CD8+ blood T cells was observed from baseline to week 6. After ivuxolimab, expanded clones were on average more numerous among CD8+ T cells than among CD4+ T cells.

To note about this clone: Which antigen it targets is not known. There are no base qualities to consult, and no much larger clone falls within one base.

To sequence the TCRbeta CDR3 region, genomic DNA was isolated from the sorted cells. TCRbeta CDR3 regions were sequenced using the immunoSEQ Assay. TCRdb mirrors the immuneACCESS table, restricted to in-frame sequences. Some clones are absent from its copies; in checked studies, under half trace to an unresolved V gene, and the reason for the others is unknown. The sample includes 25,000 to 35,000 clones, with roughly 83% observed a single time. Of the sample, 15% to 20% falls within the top ten clones. The trial excluded patients who had a history of autoimmune disease or who were on systemic immunosuppression. Peripheral blood for TCR sequencing was collected from all dose cohorts at baseline, on cycle 4 day 1, and on cycle 7 day 1. Samples were obtained from an open-label, multicenter, first-in-human phase I dose-escalation trial of ivuxolimab. Adults with locally advanced or metastatic melanoma, renal cell carcinoma, hepatocellular carcinoma or head and neck squamous cell carcinoma were enrolled in the trial. CD4+ and CD8+ T cells were sorted separately from peripheral blood before TCR sequencing.

V and J lose 7 bases and 1 base, and a span of 20 bases separates them. The CDR3 covers 17 residues, taking in both the cysteine and the phenylalanine. The kept DNA is CDR3 alone, 51 bases in frame from the first base. The germline V gene yields SNHLY for CDR1 and FYNNEI for CDR2. The clonotype originates from an adult with an advanced solid tumor such as melanoma, head and neck, liver or kidney cancer. Sequenced material: CD4+ or CD8+ T cells sorted from blood, taken in a trial of the OX40 agonist ivuxolimab. This chain joins TRBV2 to TRBJ1-3; a tentative D call is TRBD1 (5 bases match). The DNA sequence follows: TGTGCCAGCAAAGTGAATTGGGACCCGGATTCTGGAAACACCATATATTTT. Its protein product is CASKVNWDPDSGNTIYF.